The rows below give T cell receptor beta chains drawn from one sample of a study of PD-L1 blockade in urothelial cancer. The protocol was immunoSEQ multiplex PCR, while the TCRdb copy is restricted to in-frame clones and leaves out a portion. The sample consists of 55,000 to 80,000 clones, 70% to 90% of them appearing once. Sample: PBMCs, taken around atezolizumab (anti-PD-L1) treatment. The origin of the receptors is a man aged 55 to 69 with urothelial cancer. The CDR3 runs from the conserved cysteine through the conserved F or W.

TRBJ1-2 12 TRBV30 CAWSRRDYGYTF
TRBJ2-5 16 TRBV19 CASSIPGGPKGETQYF
TRBJ1-5 15 TRBV4-1 CASSFLALRSSPQHF
TRBJ1-1 14 TRBV4-1 CASSPPGEDTEAFF
TRBJ2-6 16 TRBV9 CASSGTVFSGANVLTF
TRBJ2-5 14 TRBV19 CASSSGGAGETQYF
TRBJ2-7 14 TRBV5-1 CASSLDRGSYEQYF
TRBJ2-2 17 TRBV19 CASRKAGVRGDTGELFF
TRBJ2-1 16 TRBV18 CASSRNRAGAVNEQFF
TRBJ2-7 12 TRBV15 CATSRDLGEKYF
TRBJ2-2 17 TRBV2 CASKRTSGGADTGELFF
TRBJ1-5 14 TRBV9 CASSVAGGGQPQHF
TRBJ2-1 13 TRBV7-9 CASSLDSGDEQFF
TRBJ1-3 14 TRBV19 CASRPDRVGNTIYF
TRBJ1-1 13 TRBV2 CARGGVMNTEAFF
TRBJ2-5 17 TRBV18 CASSLQRQRGQGETQYF
TRBJ2-1 15 TRBV13 CASSSGTGGLDEQFF
TRBJ1-2 13 TRBV5-5 CASSYSLEGGYTF
TRBJ2-1 16 TRBV5-4 CASSSGLAGSNNEQFF
TRBJ2-5 15 TRBV5-1 CASSFGGANQETQYF
TRBJ1-6 15 TRBV7-2 CASSLDGRVGSPLHF
TRBJ2-5 13 TRBV5-1 CASTRGIPETQYF
TRBJ2-1 15 TRBV7-8 CASSLAEMRGDEQFF
TRBJ2-3 13 TRBV30 CAWGLGNTDTQYF
TRBJ2-7 15 TRBV7-9 CASSPTRDRPYEQYF
TRBJ2-3 15 TRBV7-9 CASSSGQFSADTQYF
TRBJ2-5 13 TRBV5-4 CASSPRRGETQYF
TRBJ1-5 16 TRBV19 CASSTTGEMSNQPQHF
TRBJ2-3 16 TRBV7-3 CASSLNLVNRADTQYF
TRBJ1-1 14 TRBV7-9 CASSKNGGNTEAFF
TRBJ1-1 15 TRBV18 CASSRTGGGGTEAFF
TRBJ1-5 18 TRBV23-1 CASSQSWEGVTQNQPQHF
TRBJ2-3 13 TRBV5-1 CASSSGGVSTQYF
TRBJ1-3 15 TRBV14 CASSKGQASGNTIYF
TRBJ1-5 16 TRBV18 CASSPQRAGGGQPQHF
TRBJ2-1 16 TRBV7-3 CASSEQGGKTYNEQFF
TRBJ1-5 12 TRBV19 CATSRGPQPQHF
TRBJ2-2 15 TRBV29-1 CSVVPRGQNTGELFF
TRBJ2-4 14 TRBV7-8 CASSLADTIGIQYF
TRBJ2-3 17 TRBV27 CASCPRPDRLGADTQYF
TRBJ2-5 17 TRBV9 CASSVGAGVAAQETQYF